A selection of T cell receptor beta chains follows, all from one sample in a study of blood T cells in healthy people across ages. Via MiXCR, TCRdb re-called the 5' RACE reads, giving one row per CDR3 protein. The repertoire holds 1.5 million to 2 million distinct CDR3 sequences, 30% to 35% seen once, with approximately 10% in the top ten. The sequenced material came from blood. The receptors come from a woman aged 25 to 45 in good health. CDR3s include the opening cysteine and the closing phenylalanine or tryptophan. The D gene is left open where the match is weak. Clone size is not always given. Where it is, it says once, few, many or a class for expanded clones.

D gene: -; clone size: few; J gene: TRBJ1-6; V gene: TRBV20-1; CDR3 DNA: TGCAGTGCCCCGGGACACTATAATTCACCCCTCCACTTT; CDR3 protein: CSAPGHYNSPLHF
D gene: -; clone size: -; J gene: TRBJ2-5; V gene: TRBV15; CDR3 DNA: TGTGCCACCAGCCCCGAAGGGGATGAGCAGTACTTC; CDR3 protein: CATSPEGDEQYF
D gene: -; clone size: many; J gene: TRBJ2-6; V gene: TRBV4-1; CDR3 DNA: TGCGCCAGCAGCCACGACAGCCTCGACTCTGGGGCCAACGTCCTGACTTTC; CDR3 protein: CASSHDSLDSGANVLTF
D gene: -; clone size: -; J gene: TRBJ2-1; V gene: TRBV12-3/TRBV12-4; CDR3 DNA: TGTGCCAGCAGGGTAGGAGCGGATGAGCAGTTCTTC; CDR3 protein: CASRVGADEQFF
D gene: -; clone size: -; J gene: TRBJ2-3; V gene: TRBV24-1; CDR3 DNA: TGTGCCACCAGTGATTTTTTGGACAGCTTAGATACGCAGTATTTT; CDR3 protein: CATSDFLDSLDTQYF
D gene: -; clone size: -; J gene: TRBJ1-2; V gene: TRBV15; CDR3 DNA: TGTGCCACCAGCAGCAAATGGGGTCTGGGCTATGGCTACACCTTC; CDR3 protein: CATSSKWGLGYGYTF
D gene: -; clone size: -; J gene: TRBJ2-7; V gene: TRBV21-1; CDR3 DNA: TGTGCCAGCAGCAAAGTCACTCCTAATCACCCCTACGAGCAGTACTTC; CDR3 protein: CASSKVTPNHPYEQYF
D gene: TRBD1; clone size: many; J gene: TRBJ2-5; V gene: TRBV4-2; CDR3 DNA: TGTGCCAGCAGCATGGACAGGAGGGAGACCCAGTACTTC; CDR3 protein: CASSMDRRETQYF
D gene: -; clone size: -; J gene: TRBJ1-5; V gene: TRBV4-1; CDR3 DNA: TGCGCCAGCAGCCGTGCTGTCAATCAGCCCCAGCATTTT; CDR3 protein: CASSRAVNQPQHF
D gene: -; clone size: -; J gene: TRBJ1-2; V gene: TRBV4-1; CDR3 DNA: TGCGCCAGCAGCCCCCTCCCCCTCCGGGGATATGGCTACACCTTC; CDR3 protein: CASSPLPLRGYGYTF
D gene: TRBD1; clone size: few; J gene: TRBJ1-5; V gene: TRBV29-1; CDR3 DNA: TGCAGCGTTGCTCAGGGGGTAAATCAGCCCCAGCATTTT; CDR3 protein: CSVAQGVNQPQHF
D gene: TRBD2; clone size: -; J gene: TRBJ2-7; V gene: TRBV7-2; CDR3 DNA: TGTGCCAGCAGCTCGGGTTTAAGCGGGGGGCCACTGCTATCCTACGAGCAGTACTTC; CDR3 protein: CASSSGLSGGPLLSYEQYF
D gene: -; clone size: -; J gene: TRBJ2-3; V gene: TRBV13; CDR3 DNA: TGTGCCAGCAGCCCTGAGGGCGGTTCGCAGTATTTT; CDR3 protein: CASSPEGGSQYF
D gene: -; clone size: -; J gene: TRBJ2-1; V gene: TRBV18; CDR3 DNA: TGTGCCAGCTCACCACCCGGACTGACCGGGGAGCAGTTCTTC; CDR3 protein: CASSPPGLTGEQFF
D gene: TRBD2; clone size: few; J gene: TRBJ2-7; V gene: TRBV3-1; CDR3 DNA: TGTGCCAGCAGCCGCAGCGGGGACTCCTACGAGCAGTACTTC; CDR3 protein: CASSRSGDSYEQYF
D gene: -; clone size: few; J gene: TRBJ2-5; V gene: TRBV3-1; CDR3 DNA: TGTGCCAGCAGCCAAGGACCCGGGACTCAAGAGACCCAGTACTTC; CDR3 protein: CASSQGPGTQETQYF
D gene: -; clone size: -; J gene: TRBJ2-2; V gene: TRBV5-5; CDR3 DNA: TGTGCCAGCAGCTTGGATGGGGGGATAGGAACCGGGGAGCTGTTTTTT; CDR3 protein: CASSLDGGIGTGELFF
D gene: TRBD1; clone size: many; J gene: TRBJ2-7; V gene: TRBV7-2; CDR3 DNA: TGTGCCAGCTCACGGGGACAGGGCACCTACGAGCAGTACTTC; CDR3 protein: CASSRGQGTYEQYF
D gene: TRBD2; clone size: many; J gene: TRBJ2-3; V gene: TRBV12-3/TRBV12-4; CDR3 DNA: TGTGCCAGCAGTTTGGCAGGGAGGGCAGATACGCAGTATTTT; CDR3 protein: CASSLAGRADTQYF
D gene: -; clone size: -; J gene: TRBJ2-1; V gene: TRBV18; CDR3 DNA: TGTGCCAGCTCACCACCAGCGCTCAACTCCAATGAGCAGTTCTTC; CDR3 protein: CASSPPALNSNEQFF
D gene: -; clone size: many; J gene: TRBJ2-1; V gene: TRBV20-1; CDR3 DNA: TGCAGTGCTAGAGAAGGAATGGGACTCCTGTTCGGTGAGCAGTTCTTC; CDR3 protein: CSAREGMGLLFGEQFF
D gene: TRBD2; clone size: few; J gene: TRBJ2-5; V gene: TRBV6-1; CDR3 DNA: TGTGCCAGCATTCGGGGGGTACAAGAGACCCAGTACTTC; CDR3 protein: CASIRGVQETQYF
D gene: TRBD1; clone size: -; J gene: TRBJ2-7; V gene: TRBV11-2; CDR3 DNA: TGTGCCAGCAGCTCCAACAGGGGTTACTACGAGCAGTACTTC; CDR3 protein: CASSSNRGYYEQYF
D gene: -; clone size: -; J gene: TRBJ1-2; V gene: TRBV7-2; CDR3 DNA: TGTGCCAGCAGCTTTAAGACCCTATATGGCTACACCTTC; CDR3 protein: CASSFKTLYGYTF
D gene: -; clone size: -; J gene: TRBJ2-7; V gene: TRBV2; CDR3 DNA: TGTGCCAGCAGGGCTAGTATCCCTCCCTACGAGCAGTACTTC; CDR3 protein: CASRASIPPYEQYF
D gene: -; clone size: -; J gene: TRBJ2-7; V gene: TRBV20-1; CDR3 DNA: TGCAGTGCTAGGTCTACCGGGGCCGTATATTCCTACGAGCAGTACTTC; CDR3 protein: CSARSTGAVYSYEQYF
D gene: -; clone size: -; J gene: TRBJ1-2; V gene: TRBV20-1; CDR3 DNA: TGCAGTGCTAGGGTGGGGCTTAACTATGGCTACACCTTC; CDR3 protein: CSARVGLNYGYTF
D gene: -; clone size: many; J gene: TRBJ2-7; V gene: TRBV20-1; CDR3 DNA: TGCAGTGCTAGAGTGGCGGGGAAGATCTACGAGCAGTACTTC; CDR3 protein: CSARVAGKIYEQYF
D gene: -; clone size: -; J gene: TRBJ2-3; V gene: TRBV5-1; CDR3 DNA: TGCGCCGGCAGCTTGGAGAGTAGCACAGATACGCAGTATTTT; CDR3 protein: CAGSLESSTDTQYF
D gene: TRBD2; clone size: -; J gene: TRBJ2-1; V gene: TRBV7-8; CDR3 DNA: TGTGCCAGCGGGAGGACTAGCGGGACTACTGACCATGAGCAGTTCTTC; CDR3 protein: CASGRTSGTTDHEQFF
D gene: -; clone size: -; J gene: TRBJ2-3; V gene: TRBV27; CDR3 DNA: TGTGCCAGCGTTTCTCTAAGCACAGATACGCAGTATTTT; CDR3 protein: CASVSLSTDTQYF
D gene: TRBD1; clone size: -; J gene: TRBJ2-7; V gene: TRBV5-1; CDR3 DNA: TGCGCCAGCAGCTTTAGAGGGGGCTACGGCGAGCAGTACTTC; CDR3 protein: CASSFRGGYGEQYF
D gene: -; clone size: once; J gene: TRBJ1-1; V gene: TRBV21-1; CDR3 DNA: TGTGCCAGCAGCAAAGCACGAGACAGGGGTAATGGTACTGAAGCTTTCTTT; CDR3 protein: CASSKARDRGNGTEAFF
D gene: TRBD2; clone size: few; J gene: TRBJ2-3; V gene: TRBV7-2; CDR3 DNA: TGTGCCAGCAGCGCTCCGGGACTAGCGGGAAGGTCAGATACGCAGTATTTT; CDR3 protein: CASSAPGLAGRSDTQYF
D gene: -; clone size: -; J gene: TRBJ1-1; V gene: TRBV12-3/TRBV12-4; CDR3 DNA: TGTGCCAGCATAAGGGGCGTCGACACTGAAGCTTTCTTT; CDR3 protein: CASIRGVDTEAFF
D gene: -; clone size: few; J gene: TRBJ2-7; V gene: TRBV7-8; CDR3 DNA: TGTGCCAGCAGCACCCGGGACACCTCATCCTACGAGCAGTACTTC; CDR3 protein: CASSTRDTSSYEQYF
D gene: -; clone size: once; J gene: TRBJ2-7; V gene: TRBV11-2; CDR3 DNA: TGTGCCAGCAGCTTAGGAAGGGCGGGGAGAATCTACGAGCAGTACTTC; CDR3 protein: CASSLGRAGRIYEQYF
D gene: -; clone size: -; J gene: TRBJ1-2; V gene: TRBV12-3/TRBV12-4; CDR3 DNA: TGTGCCAGCAGTTTATACAGGGCTGGTAACTATGGCTACACCTTC; CDR3 protein: CASSLYRAGNYGYTF
D gene: TRBD2; clone size: few; J gene: TRBJ2-5; V gene: TRBV3-1; CDR3 DNA: TGTGCCAGCAGCCAGATCCTTAGCGGGGGCCCCACAGAGACCCAGTACTTC; CDR3 protein: CASSQILSGGPTETQYF
D gene: -; clone size: once; J gene: TRBJ2-2; V gene: TRBV2; CDR3 DNA: TGTGCCAGCAGTGAGCGAGGACAGACAAGAACCGGGGAGCTGTTTTTT; CDR3 protein: CASSERGQTRTGELFF
D gene: -; clone size: -; J gene: TRBJ2-1; V gene: TRBV29-1; CDR3 DNA: TGCAGCGAGTCCAATGTGGATGAGCAGTTCTTC; CDR3 protein: CSESNVDEQFF
D gene: -; clone size: -; J gene: TRBJ2-7; V gene: TRBV28; CDR3 DNA: TGTGCCGGCAGTCCTGCTGGGGGTTCCTACGAGCAGTACTTC; CDR3 protein: CAGSPAGGSYEQYF
D gene: TRBD1; clone size: -; J gene: TRBJ2-7; V gene: TRBV28; CDR3 DNA: TGTGCCAGCAGTTTACCACAGGGGGCTGAGGAGCAGTACTTC; CDR3 protein: CASSLPQGAEEQYF
D gene: -; clone size: few; J gene: TRBJ1-5; V gene: TRBV27; CDR3 DNA: TGTGCCAGCAGTCGGACAGCCCGAACAAGTATCTATAGCAATCAGCCCCAGCATTTT; CDR3 protein: CASSRTARTSIYSNQPQHF
D gene: TRBD2; clone size: few; J gene: TRBJ2-1; V gene: TRBV5-1; CDR3 DNA: TGCGCCAGCAGCTCCATGGCGGGAGGGTCCTACAATGAGCAGTTCTTC; CDR3 protein: CASSSMAGGSYNEQFF
D gene: -; clone size: -; J gene: TRBJ1-2; V gene: TRBV20-1; CDR3 DNA: TGCAGTGCTATACAGCATTACTCTAACTATGGCTACACCTTC; CDR3 protein: CSAIQHYSNYGYTF
D gene: -; clone size: -; J gene: TRBJ2-7; V gene: TRBV7-2; CDR3 DNA: TGTGCCAACAGCGACCGGTCGCTAGCGAGCTTCTACGAGCAGTACTTC; CDR3 protein: CANSDRSLASFYEQYF
D gene: -; clone size: -; J gene: TRBJ2-7; V gene: TRBV5-1; CDR3 DNA: TGCGCCAGCAGCTTGTGTGGGGATTACGAGCAGTACTTC; CDR3 protein: CASSLCGDYEQYF
D gene: TRBD1; clone size: -; J gene: TRBJ1-4; V gene: TRBV28; CDR3 DNA: TGTGCCAGCAGTACCGGGACAGGGGGCTTATTTGAAGAAAAACTGTTTTTT; CDR3 protein: CASSTGTGGLFEEKLFF
D gene: -; clone size: -; J gene: TRBJ2-3; V gene: TRBV5-1; CDR3 DNA: TGCGCCAGCACAAGGACGTCACGGGACGATACGCAGTATTTT; CDR3 protein: CASTRTSRDDTQYF